These 27 T cell receptor beta chains came from one sample sequenced in a study of OX40 agonist ivuxolimab in advanced cancers. The method was immunoSEQ multiplex PCR; TCRdb's version includes in-frame clones alone and lacks a portion of them. Of about 46,000 clones listed, around 90% are singletons. Sequencing used CD4+ or CD8+ T cells sorted from blood, obtained in a trial of the OX40 agonist ivuxolimab. All receptors derive from an adult with an advanced solid tumor such as melanoma, head and neck, liver or kidney cancer.

This clone was observed once. The genes are TRBV6-6 and TRBJ1-5, with D perhaps matching TRBD1 (5 bases). The V gene's germline CDR1 is MNHNY and CDR2 SVGAGI (reference sequence). The CDR3 runs 13 residues. V was pared by 6 bases and J by 5 bases, with 11 bases between. CDR3 sequence reads: CASSNGGDQPQHF. CDR3 sequence (DNA): TGTGCCAGCAGCAACGGGGGGGATCAGCCCCAGCATTTT.

In its sample, this clone was seen a few times. This chain connects TRBV15 to TRBJ1-5, with D unresolved. This CDR3 is built from 12 residues. V lost 1 base and J lost 7, with 5 bases in between. Germline V gene lookup returns CDR1 LNHNV and CDR2 YYDKDF (reference sequence). The CDR3 sequence is CATSRGTQPQHF. CDR3 sequence (DNA): TGTGCCACCAGCAGAGGCACCCAGCCCCAGCATTTT.

The chain combines TRBV7-9 with TRBJ2-3; no reliable D call. This CDR3 is 14 amino acids long. CDR1 and CDR2 (germline): SEHNR, FQNEAQ (reference sequence). V dropped 1 base and J dropped 4 bases, with 9 bases sitting between them. CDR3: CASSLVETPDTQYF. CDR3 nucleotides: TGTGCCAGCAGCTTAGTAGAGACCCCAGATACGCAGTATTTT.

V gene TRBV7-9 combines with J gene TRBJ1-2; 10 bases align to TRBD1. The CDR3 runs to 13 residues. Looked up from germline, CDR1 is SEHNR and CDR2 is FQNEAQ (reference sequence). Trimming removed 3 bases from V and 6 bases from J; junction bases left unmatched: 1. The CDR3 spells CASSLGQGNGYTF. For the CDR3, the DNA is TGTGCCAGCAGCTTGGGACAGGGGAATGGCTACACCTTC.

The gene calls are TRBV20-1 and TRBJ1-2; D might be TRBD1 (5 bases). The length of the CDR3 is 11 residues. CDR1 is DFQATT and CDR2 is SNEGSKA in the germline V gene (reference sequence). The CDR3 region is CSSWAQGGYTF. CDR3 sequence (DNA): TGCAGCTCCTGGGCCCAGGGTGGCTACACCTTC.

This clone was recorded a few times. The chain combines TRBV6-1 with TRBJ1-2; weak D call: TRBD1 (6 bases). Germline-derived CDR1 and CDR2 are MNHNS and SASEGT. This CDR3 contains 12 residues. Between the trimmed V and J ends, which lost 4 bases and 6 bases, there was a span of 9 bases. The CDR3: CASSVSGDGYTF. The CDR3 DNA is TGTGCCAGCAGTGTTTCAGGGGATGGCTACACCTTC.

This clone was observed a few times. This chain links TRBV5-6 with TRBJ2-3; 8 bases map to TRBD2. Trimming at V came to 4 bases and at J to 2 bases, leaving 3 bases not matched to a gene. The germline CDR1 and CDR2 sequences are SGHDT and YYEEEE. The CDR3 has 14 amino acids. This chain's CDR3 is CASSTLAATDTQYF. The CDR3 DNA reads as TGTGCCAGCAGCACACTAGCGGCCACAGATACGCAGTATTTT.

This chain uses TRBV5-1 with TRBJ2-2; D is unresolved. Trimming left V 0 bases short and J 5 bases short, with 14 bases between. The CDR3 loop spans 16 amino acids. Germline V gene sequence: CDR1 SGHRS, CDR2 YFSETQ. CDR3 amino acids: CASSLEGFLMTGELFF. The DNA of the CDR3 is TGCGCCAGCAGCTTGGAAGGGTTCCTGATGACCGGGGAGCTGTTTTTT.

This sequence joins TRBV10-3 and TRBJ2-2; 9 bases map to TRBD2. Looked up from germline, CDR1 is ENHRY and CDR2 is SYGVKD. The CDR3 is 18 residues long. Losses at the gene ends were 7 bases for V and 2 bases for J; bases not matched to a gene: 14. The CDR3: CAIKGSGGPLENTGELFF. CDR3 in DNA: TGTGCCATCAAGGGTAGCGGGGGACCGCTAGAAAACACCGGGGAGCTGTTTTTT.

The chain couples TRBV5-1 to TRBJ2-3; D is uncertain. CDR1 is SGHRS, CDR2 YFSETQ, per germline. The germline V and J ends were trimmed by 6 bases and 3 bases, with 14 bases remaining between them. The CDR3 length is 14 residues. The CDR3 protein is CASNPTPETDTQYF. CDR3 nucleotide sequence: TGCGCCAGCAATCCTACCCCGGAGACAGATACGCAGTATTTT.

The CDR3 here is CASSRRAEVTDTQYF. The CDR3 bases are TGTGCCAGCAGTAGAAGGGCGGAGGTCACAGATACGCAGTATTTT. The chain combines TRBV2 with TRBJ2-3, with TRBD2 as a possible D gene (5 bases). The V end lost 5 bases, the J end lost 2 bases, and 14 bases lay between the germline ends. This CDR3 comprises 15 residues. Germline V CDR1 and CDR2: SNHLY, FYNNEI.

V is TRBV11-3 and J is TRBJ2-1; 14 nucleotides agree with TRBD2. The CDR3 runs to 18 residues. The V gene end was trimmed by 5 bases and the J gene end by 1 base; junction bases not matched to a gene: 7. Germline V lookup: CDR1 SGHNT, CDR2 YENEEA. This CDR3 reads CASSPGLAGASSYNEQFF. The CDR3 coding sequence is TGTGCCAGCAGCCCGGGACTAGCGGGAGCATCTTCCTACAATGAGCAGTTCTTC.

The chain recombines TRBV29-1 with TRBJ1-4; TRBD1 is a possible D gene (5 bases). The CDR3 has 17 amino acids. The V and J ends lost 1 base and 0 bases respectively, with 15 bases between them. CDR1 and CDR2 (germline): SQVTM, ANQGSEA. This chain's CDR3 is CSVEGGQGGSTNEKLFF. DNA for the CDR3: TGCAGCGTTGAAGGCGGCCAGGGAGGGTCAACTAATGAAAAACTGTTTTTT. The variable domain in full, completed from reference TRBV29-1 and TRBJ1-4, reads SAVISQKPSRDICQRGTSLTIQCQVDSQVTMMFWYRQQPGQSLTLIATANQGSEATYESGFVIDKFPISRPNLTFSTLTVSNMSPEDSSIYLCSVEGGQGGSTNEKLFFGSGTQLSVL.

V gene TRBV14 combines with J gene TRBJ2-6, with D perhaps TRBD2 (6 bases). CDR1 SGHDN and CDR2 FVKESK come from the germline V gene. Trimming cost V 3 bases and J 0 bases, with 12 bases left between them. This CDR3 contains 17 residues. CDR3 nucleotides: TGTGCCAGCAGCCACGGGGGTTCTGACTCTGGGGCCAACGTCCTGACTTTC. It is translated as CASSHGGSDSGANVLTF.

On this clone itself: Germline is not matched at one junction end, which may reflect a read error. This chain uses TRBV7-7 with TRBJ2-3; D possibly corresponds to TRBD1 (5 bases). The CDR3 is made up of 14 amino acids. The germline gives CDR1 SSHAT, CDR2 FNYEAQ (reference sequence). The CDR3 sequence: CASSLEGGTDTQYF. The CDR3 coding sequence is TGTGCTAGCAGCTTAGAAGGGGGCACAGATACGCAGTATTTT.

The chain couples TRBV5-8 to TRBJ2-2; D may be TRBD2 (7 bases). V was cut by 0 bases and J by 2 bases, with 14 bases left in between. The CDR3 runs 17 residues. Germline V lookup: CDR1 SGHTS, CDR2 YDEGEE. The CDR3 reads CASSLDRGGVNTGELFF. The CDR3 bases are TGTGCCAGCAGCTTGGATCGAGGGGGGGTTAACACCGGGGAGCTGTTTTTT. Complete variable domain (other parts from reference TRBV5-8 and TRBJ2-2): EAGVTQSPTHLIKTRGQQATLRCSPISGHTSVYWYQQALGLGLQFLLWYDEGEERNRGNFPPRFSGRQFPNYSSELNVNALELEDSALYLCASSLDRGGVNTGELFFGEGSRLTVL.

The J gene is TRBJ2-1, the V gene TRBV5-1, with TRBD2 matching 13 bases. V lost 4 bases, J lost 9 bases, and 4 bases stayed unmatched. The CDR3 has 14 amino acids. CDR1 is SGHRS and CDR2 is YFSETQ in the germline V gene. CDR3 DNA: TGCGCCAGCAGCATGAGGACTAGCGGGAGTGAGCAGTTCTTC. It encodes CASSMRTSGSEQFF.

The V and J genes are TRBV29-1 and TRBJ1-5; tentative D call: TRBD1 (5 bases). CDR1 and CDR2 (germline): SQVTM, ANQGSEA. CDR3 length: 12 amino acids. The ends were cut back, 7 bases at V and 2 bases at J, with 9 bases in the middle. In nucleotides, the CDR3 is TGCAGCGCTGGGGGGGGCAATCAGCCCCAGCATTTT. It encodes CSAGGGNQPQHF.

The J gene is TRBJ1-2, the V gene TRBV27; tentative D call: TRBD1 (5 bases). The CDR3 is 13 amino acids. Germline V gives CDR1 MNHEY, CDR2 SMNVEV (reference sequence). The V end was cut by 6 bases, the J end by 8 bases, with 16 bases between. Here the CDR3 reads CASSSGTGNGYTF. The CDR3 DNA is TGTGCCAGCAGCTCCGGGACGGGAAACGGCTACACCTTC.

The V gene is TRBV5-1, the J gene TRBJ2-1, with 7 bases that match TRBD2. V shed 3 bases, J shed 0 bases, and the junction held 3 bases outside the gene matches. CDR1 is SGHRS, CDR2 YFSETQ, per germline. This CDR3 spans 15 amino acids. Here the CDR3 reads CASSSTSDSYNEQFF. The CDR3, as DNA: TGCGCCAGCAGCTCCACTAGCGACTCCTACAATGAGCAGTTCTTC.

The chain joins TRBV7-2 to TRBJ2-7; a possible D gene is TRBD2 (6 bases). This CDR3 has 15 residues. Trimming removed 0 bases from V and 3 bases from J, with 12 bases in between. CDR1 SGHTA and CDR2 FQGNSA come from the germline V gene. The CDR3 region is CASSLAGGGGYEQYF. The CDR3 nucleotides read TGTGCCAGCAGCTTAGCGGGGGGTGGTGGCTACGAGCAGTACTTC. Full variable domain (missing parts from reference TRBV7-2 and TRBJ2-7): GAGVSQSPSNKVTEKGKDVELRCDPISGHTALYWYRQSLGQGLEFLIYFQGNSAPDKSGLPSDRFSAERTGGSVSTLTIQRTQQEDSAVYLCASSLAGGGGYEQYFGPGTRLTVT.

This chain connects TRBV4-2 to TRBJ2-3; D uncertain. The germline V and J ends were trimmed by 1 base and 0 bases, with 5 bases remaining between them. CDR1 is LGHNA and CDR2 is YNFKEQ in the germline V gene. This CDR3 spans 14 amino acids. The CDR3 DNA is TGTGCCAGCAGCCAAGTCGCAAGCACAGATACGCAGTATTTT. Its translation: CASSQVASTDTQYF.

The chain uses TRBV5-4 and TRBJ2-1; TRBD2 aligns across 8 bases. V lost 4 bases to trimming and J lost 2 bases; unmatched junction nucleotides: 5. Germline-derived CDR1 and CDR2 are SGHNT and YYREEE (reference sequence). The CDR3 is 15 residues long. The CDR3 DNA reads TGTGCCAGCAGCGCCGCCGGGGGGGCCTACAATGAGCAGTTCTTC. Residues: CASSAAGGAYNEQFF.

The V gene is TRBV29-1, the J gene TRBJ1-2, with TRBD1 as a possible D gene (6 bases). The CDR3 is made up of 12 amino acids. Germline V lookup: CDR1 SQVTM, CDR2 ANQGSEA. Trimming left V 6 bases short and J 5 bases short, with 13 bases between. The CDR3 reads CSVAGTTYGYTF. The CDR3, as DNA: TGCAGCGTGGCCGGGACAACTTATGGCTACACCTTC. Complete variable domain (other parts from reference TRBV29-1 and TRBJ1-2): SAVISQKPSRDICQRGTSLTIQCQVDSQVTMMFWYRQQPGQSLTLIATANQGSEATYESGFVIDKFPISRPNLTFSTLTVSNMSPEDSSIYLCSVAGTTYGYTFGSGTRLTVV.

In DNA, the CDR3 is TGTGCCAGCAGTCCGTACAGGGGAAGTGAAGCTTTCTTT. Amino acids: CASSPYRGSEAFF. V and J are TRBV27 and TRBJ1-1, with 7 bases matching TRBD1. This CDR3 contains 13 residues. Germline lookup yields CDR1 MNHEY and CDR2 SMNVEV (reference sequence). Trimming removed 5 bases from V and 7 bases from J; junction bases left unmatched: 7.

This clone has a handful of counts. This sequence joins TRBV5-4 and TRBJ1-6; 8 nucleotides line up with TRBD1. Germline V gives CDR1 SGHNT, CDR2 YYREEE (reference sequence). The CDR3 contains 15 residues. With V trimmed by 5 bases and J by 9 bases, 10 bases remained unmatched. Here the CDR3 DNA reads TGTGCCAGCAGACCGCCGGGACAGGAGGCTTCACCCCTCCACTTT. This translates into CASRPPGQEASPLHF.

The V gene is TRBV5-8, the J gene TRBJ1-1; weak D call: TRBD1 (6 bases). Between the trimmed V and J ends, which lost 4 bases and 5 bases, there was a span of 12 bases. The germline V gene has CDR1 SGHTS and CDR2 YDEGEE. The length of the CDR3 is 13 residues. CDR3 bases: TGTGCCAGCAGCGTATTACAGGGAACTGAAGCTTTCTTT. Residues: CASSVLQGTEAFF.